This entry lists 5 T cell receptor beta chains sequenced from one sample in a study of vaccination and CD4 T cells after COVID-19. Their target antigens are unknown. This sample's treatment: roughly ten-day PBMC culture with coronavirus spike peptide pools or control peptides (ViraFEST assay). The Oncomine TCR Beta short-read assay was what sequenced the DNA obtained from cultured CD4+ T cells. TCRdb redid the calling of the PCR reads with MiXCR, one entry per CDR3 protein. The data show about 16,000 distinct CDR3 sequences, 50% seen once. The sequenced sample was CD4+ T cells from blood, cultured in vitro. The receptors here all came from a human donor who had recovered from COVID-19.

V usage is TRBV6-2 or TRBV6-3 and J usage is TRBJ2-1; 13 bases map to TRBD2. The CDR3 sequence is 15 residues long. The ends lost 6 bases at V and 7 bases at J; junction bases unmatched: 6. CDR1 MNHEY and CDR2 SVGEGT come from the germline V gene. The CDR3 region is CASRGLAGVSNEQFF. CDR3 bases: TGTGCCAGCAGAGGACTAGCGGGAGTGAGTAATGAGCAGTTCTTC.

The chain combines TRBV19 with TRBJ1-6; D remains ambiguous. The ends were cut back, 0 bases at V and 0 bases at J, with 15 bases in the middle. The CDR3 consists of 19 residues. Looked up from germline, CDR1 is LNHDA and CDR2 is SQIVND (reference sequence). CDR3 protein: CASSIDGQKESSYNSPLHF. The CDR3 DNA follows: TGTGCCAGTAGTATAGACGGCCAAAAGGAGAGCTCCTATAATTCACCCCTCCACTTT.

The CDR3 bases are TGTGCCAGCAGCCTACTCAGGGATTATGGCTACACCTTC. It yields the protein CASSLLRDYGYTF. The J gene is TRBJ1-2, the V gene TRBV7-9, with D possibly matching TRBD1 (5 bases). Looked up from germline, CDR1 is SEHNR and CDR2 is FQNEAQ (reference sequence). The ends were cut back, 5 bases at V and 5 bases at J, with 12 bases in the middle. The CDR3 is 13 amino acids.

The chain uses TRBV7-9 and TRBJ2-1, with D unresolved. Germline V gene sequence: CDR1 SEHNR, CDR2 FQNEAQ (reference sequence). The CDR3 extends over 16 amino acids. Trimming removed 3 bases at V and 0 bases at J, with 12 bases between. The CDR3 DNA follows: TGTGCCAGCAGCTTTTCGCGCTCAAGCTCCTACAATGAGCAGTTCTTC. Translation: CASSFSRSSSYNEQFF.

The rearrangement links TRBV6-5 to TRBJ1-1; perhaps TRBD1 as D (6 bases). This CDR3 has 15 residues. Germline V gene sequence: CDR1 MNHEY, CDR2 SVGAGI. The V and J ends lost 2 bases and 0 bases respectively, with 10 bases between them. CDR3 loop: CASSYGTGLNTEAFF. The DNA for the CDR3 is TGTGCCAGCAGTTACGGCACAGGGTTGAACACTGAAGCTTTCTTT.